The 8 T cell receptor beta chains in this list originate from one sample, sequenced in a study of blood T cell repertoires in COVID-19. Only in-frame clones appear in the TCRdb table, and some are missing; sequencing was by immunoSEQ multiplex PCR. The table lists 500,000 to 600,000 clones, about 88% of them singletons. The specimen was peripheral blood. Receptors were obtained from a woman aged 50 to 60 with COVID-19, enrolled during active disease.

This clone was recorded once. The chain uses TRBV19 and TRBJ2-3, with D maybe TRBD2 (5 bases). V dropped 3 bases and J dropped 0 bases, with 7 bases sitting between them. This CDR3 spans 14 amino acids. The V gene's germline CDR1 is LNHDA and CDR2 SQIVND (reference sequence). This CDR3 is CASSMGDSTDTQYF. In DNA, the CDR3 is TGTGCCAGTAGTATGGGAGACAGCACAGATACGCAGTATTTT.

This chain connects TRBV6-6 to TRBJ2-1, with a possible D match to TRBD1 (5 bases). The V end was cut by 0 bases, the J end by 7 bases, with 10 bases between. Germline V gene sequence: CDR1 MNHNY, CDR2 SVGAGI (reference sequence). The CDR3 sequence is 14 residues long. The CDR3 region is CASSYSSRGNEQFF. Here the CDR3 DNA reads TGTGCCAGCAGTTACTCGAGTAGGGGAAATGAGCAGTTCTTC.

J is TRBJ2-2 and V is TRBV28; no clear D gene. Germline V gene sequence: CDR1 MDHEN, CDR2 SYDVKM. The CDR3 contains 14 residues. Trimming left V 7 bases short and J 1 base short, with 10 bases between. The CDR3 nucleotides are TGTGCCAGCACATTCCCCGGGAACACCGGGGAGCTGTTTTTT. Its translation: CASTFPGNTGELFF.

This chain's CDR3 is CTSSLPGQGAFTEAFF. Here the CDR3 DNA reads TGCACCAGCAGCCTTCCGGGACAGGGGGCTTTCACTGAAGCTTTCTTT. The V call is TRBV1, the J call TRBJ1-1; the D call TRBD1 from the table was never checked on the DNA. TRBV1 has pseudogene status. This CDR3 spans 16 amino acids.

V is TRBV14 and J is TRBJ2-1, with D unresolved. CDR1 is SGHDN, CDR2 FVKESK, per germline. V shed 2 bases and J shed 10 bases, with 12 bases lying between them. The CDR3 spans 13 residues. This chain's CDR3 is CASSQRLVGEQFF. The CDR3 DNA reads TGTGCCAGCAGCCAAAGGCTCGTCGGGGAGCAGTTCTTC. The full variable domain, with the rest looked up from reference TRBV14 and TRBJ2-1, is EAGVTQFPSHSVIEKGQTVTLRCDPISGHDNLYWYRRVMGKEIKFLLHFVKESKQDESGMPNNRFLAERTGGTYSTLKVQPAELEDSGVYFCASSQRLVGEQFFGPGTRLTVL.

The chain combines TRBV27 with TRBJ1-6, with 7 bases identical to TRBD1. Per the germline V gene, CDR1 is MNHEY and CDR2 is SMNVEV (reference sequence). The J segment lost 10 bases and the V segment lost 7 bases, leaving 7 bases of the junction unmatched. The CDR3 length is 13 residues. The CDR3 bases are TGTGCCAGCACGGACGCCAGGGGGTCACCCCTCCACTTT. Its protein product is CASTDARGSPLHF.

The chain has TRBV9 and TRBJ1-1, with D unresolved. This CDR3 is built from 13 residues. CDR1 is SGDLS, CDR2 YYNGEE, per germline. V lost 4 bases, J lost 6 bases, and 13 bases lay in between. The CDR3 loop reads CASSFGGSAEAFF. The CDR3 DNA follows: TGTGCCAGCAGCTTTGGAGGGTCAGCTGAAGCTTTCTTT.

The chain joins TRBV5-6 to TRBJ1-1; D possibly corresponds to TRBD1 (5 bases). Germline loops: CDR1 SGHDT, CDR2 YYEEEE. Between the trimmed V and J ends, which lost 4 bases and 0 bases, there was a span of 13 bases. The CDR3 loop spans 15 amino acids. In nucleotides, the CDR3 is TGTGCCAGCAGCCCGAACGCGGGGGTGAACACTGAAGCTTTCTTT. Its translation: CASSPNAGVNTEAFF.